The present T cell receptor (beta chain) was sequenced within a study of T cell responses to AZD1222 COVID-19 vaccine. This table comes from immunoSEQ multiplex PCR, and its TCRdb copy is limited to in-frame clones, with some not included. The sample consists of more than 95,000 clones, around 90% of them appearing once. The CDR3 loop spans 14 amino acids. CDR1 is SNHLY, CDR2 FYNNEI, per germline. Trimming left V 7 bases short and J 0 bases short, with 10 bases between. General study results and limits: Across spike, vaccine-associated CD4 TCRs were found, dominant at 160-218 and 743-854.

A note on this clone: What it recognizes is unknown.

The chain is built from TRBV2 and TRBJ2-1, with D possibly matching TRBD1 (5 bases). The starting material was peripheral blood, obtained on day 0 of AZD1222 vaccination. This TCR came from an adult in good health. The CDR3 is CASKGIDSYNEQFF. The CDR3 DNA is TGTGCCAGCAAGGGGATCGACTCCTACAATGAGCAGTTCTTC.